Below are 14 T cell receptor beta chains sequenced from a single sample in a study of spatial heterogeneity in lung cancer. TCRdb analysed the 5' RACE reads with MiXCR anew, one entry per CDR3 protein. The table lists approximately 40,000 distinct CDR3 sequences, approximately 13% of them singletons, with about 60% in the top ten. The time point here: sample taken at primary tumor resection. The input for sequencing was PBMCs, taken at surgery. These receptors came from a male donor with early-stage non-small cell lung cancer.

The table lists this clonotype with a few counts. The genes are TRBV6-5 and TRBJ2-1, with TRBD2 matching 9 bases. V shed 4 bases, J shed 5 bases, and the junction held 15 bases outside the gene matches. There are 18 residues in the CDR3. Germline lookup yields CDR1 MNHEY and CDR2 SVGAGI. DNA of the CDR3: TGTGCCAGCAGTTCCTCCTTACTGACTAGCGGACGACACAATGAGCAGTTCTTC. Translation: CASSSSLLTSGRHNEQFF.

The genes are TRBV20-1 and TRBJ2-1; D perhaps matches TRBD2 (7 bases). Germline V CDR1 and CDR2: DFQATT, SNEGSKA (reference sequence). Trimming cost V 1 base and J 8 bases, with 18 bases left between them. CDR3 length: 15 residues. The DNA of the CDR3 is TGCAGTGCTAGAGCTGTCCTACAGGGAGGGGATGAGCAGTTCTTC. It codes for CSARAVLQGGDEQFF.

The genes are TRBV6-1 and TRBJ1-2, with D possibly matching TRBD1 (5 bases). There are 15 residues in the CDR3. Germline CDR1 MNHNS, CDR2 SASEGT. Deletions cut 2 bases from V and 4 bases from J, with 14 bases between. The CDR3 region has the DNA TGTGCCAGCAGTGAAAAGGCAGGGAGCCTCTATGGCTACACCTTC. Translation: CASSEKAGSLYGYTF.

This clonotype was seen only a few times. The chain uses TRBV5-1 and TRBJ2-1, with 9 positions matching TRBD2. Germline V CDR1 and CDR2: SGHRS, YFSETQ. Germline trimming cut 2 bases from V and 4 bases from J; bases unmatched to any gene: 4. There are 15 residues in the CDR3. CDR3 residues: CASSFGGGAYNEQFF. The CDR3 coding sequence is TGCGCCAGCAGCTTTGGCGGGGGGGCTTACAATGAGCAGTTCTTC.

This clonotype was detected many times. This sequence joins TRBV7-9 and TRBJ2-3, with TRBD2 matching over 10 bases. The trim removed 1 base at V and 5 bases at J, leaving 15 bases unmatched. Germline V gene sequence: CDR1 SEHNR, CDR2 FQNEAQ (reference sequence). This CDR3 comprises 19 residues. The CDR3 spells CASSLVPSGGAFPVDTQYF. The CDR3 coding sequence is TGTGCCAGCAGCTTAGTCCCCAGCGGGGGGGCCTTCCCGGTAGATACGCAGTATTTT.

This clonotype came up many times. The chain uses TRBV6-2 or TRBV6-3 and TRBJ1-2; 7 bases match TRBD1. The ends lost 8 bases at V and 4 bases at J; junction bases unmatched: 10. Germline loops: CDR1 MNHEY, CDR2 SVGEGT. CDR3 length equals 14 residues. The CDR3 coding sequence is TGTGCCAGCTATGACAGGGCGCCGCCCTATGGCTACACCTTC. It translates to CASYDRAPPYGYTF.

This sequence joins TRBV4-2 and TRBJ2-1; D may be TRBD1 (6 bases). This CDR3 contains 18 residues. The germline gives CDR1 LGHNA, CDR2 YNFKEQ. V lost 1 base and J 0 bases, leaving 16 bases between the germline ends. CDR3 DNA: TGTGCCAGCAGCCAAGCCCTACAGGGTATGGGCTCCTACAATGAGCAGTTCTTC. This translates into CASSQALQGMGSYNEQFF.

At least ten counts were recorded for this clonotype. V usage is TRBV20-1 and J usage is TRBJ2-7; D is unclear. The V end was cut by 4 bases, the J end by 3 bases, with 10 bases between. This CDR3 comprises 12 residues. Germline V gives CDR1 DFQATT, CDR2 SNEGSKA (reference sequence). CDR3 sequence (DNA): TGCAGTGCTATGAGTCAGTTCTACGAGCAGTACTTC. Its translation: CSAMSQFYEQYF.

The chain is built from TRBV12-3 or TRBV12-4 and TRBJ2-1; 13 bases are a match to TRBD2. The V and J ends lost 0 bases and 9 bases, in that order; junction bases with no gene match: 5. This CDR3 is built from 16 residues. CDR3 residues: CASSLAGTSGIREQFF. Written as DNA, the CDR3 is TGTGCCAGCAGTTTAGCAGGGACTAGCGGGATACGTGAGCAGTTCTTC.

This clonotype has a count of ten or more. CDR3 residues: CASSMGTGPNEQFF. In DNA form, the CDR3 reads TGTGCCAGTAGTATGGGGACAGGGCCCAATGAGCAGTTCTTC. The chain links TRBV19 to TRBJ2-1; the match to TRBD1 covers 9 bases. The junction had 3 bases not matched to a gene; V was cut back by 3 bases and J by 6 bases. Germline V gives CDR1 LNHDA, CDR2 SQIVND (reference sequence). The CDR3 has 14 amino acids.

This clonotype came up a few times. The V call is TRBV27, the J call TRBJ1-1; D is unresolved. This CDR3 has 13 amino acids. Trimming pared 3 bases from V and 5 bases from J, leaving 10 bases between. Germline lookup yields CDR1 MNHEY and CDR2 SMNVEV (reference sequence). The chain's CDR3 is CASSFGPRTEAFF. The CDR3 DNA follows: TGTGCCAGCAGTTTCGGACCGCGGACTGAAGCTTTCTTT.

About this clonotype: A much larger clone is a single base away; this may be a read error. V usage is TRBV28 and J usage is TRBJ2-4; D is perhaps TRBD1 (6 bases). Deletions cut 6 bases from V and 15 bases from J, with 15 bases between. Germline CDR1 reads MDHEN; CDR2 reads SYDVKM. This CDR3 comprises 11 residues. The CDR3 DNA reads TGTGCCAGCAGCTGCAGGGGAGAGCCGTACTTC. Amino acid sequence: CASSCRGEPYF.

CDR3 coding DNA: TGTGCCATCAGTGAGTGGACAGGAGAGACCCAGTACTTC. It is translated as CAISEWTGETQYF. The J gene is TRBJ2-5, the V gene TRBV10-3; 7 nucleotides line up with TRBD1. Looked up from germline, CDR1 is ENHRY and CDR2 is SYGVKD. V was clipped by 1 base and J by 4 bases; unmatched bases: 0. This CDR3 spans 13 amino acids.

The chain is built from TRBV5-1 and TRBJ2-3; D might be TRBD2 (7 bases). V dropped 4 bases and J dropped 4 bases, with 13 bases sitting between them. The CDR3 has 14 residues. From germline, CDR1 is SGHRS and CDR2 YFSETQ. DNA of the CDR3: TGCGCCAGCAGCACCGGGGGGCTCGCAGATACGCAGTATTTT. Translating gives CASSTGGLADTQYF.